This passage covers 16 T cell receptor beta chains from one sample sequenced in a study of blood T cell repertoires in COVID-19. TCRdb's copy holds only in-frame clones and misses some; the assay was immunoSEQ multiplex PCR. The profile covers about 180,000 clones, with approximately 83% appearing a single time and more than 3% taken by the ten largest. The source material was peripheral blood. These receptors were taken from a man aged 55-75 years with acute or convalescent COVID-19.

This chain uses TRBV2 with TRBJ2-5; 7 bases map to TRBD2. This CDR3 is 13 amino acids long. J was trimmed by 5 bases and V by 7 bases; bases with no gene match: 7. CDR1 is SNHLY, CDR2 FYNNEI, per germline. This chain's CDR3 is CASIREAGETQYF. The DNA of the CDR3 is TGTGCCAGCATACGGGAGGCGGGGGAGACCCAGTACTTC. Full variable domain (outside the CDR3, taken from reference TRBV2 and TRBJ2-5): EPEVTQTPSHQVTQMGQEVILRCVPISNHLYFYWYRQILGQKVEFLVSFYNNEISEKSEIFDDQFSVERPDGSNFTLKIRSTKLEDSAMYFCASIREAGETQYFGPGTRLLVL.

V is TRBV25-1 and J is TRBJ2-5; tentatively, D is TRBD1 (5 bases). Germline V gene lookup returns CDR1 MGHDK and CDR2 SYGVNS. The CDR3 is 13 amino acids. Between the trimmed V and J ends, which lost 2 bases and 10 bases, there was a span of 14 bases. The CDR3: CASSERTGRGQYF. In DNA form, the CDR3 reads TGTGCCAGCAGTGAACGTACAGGCCGCGGCCAGTACTTC.

The V and J genes are TRBV5-1 and TRBJ2-1; D is unresolved. The germline V and J ends were trimmed by 2 bases and 4 bases, with 7 bases remaining between them. Germline CDR1 reads SGHRS; CDR2 reads YFSETQ. The CDR3 sequence is 13 residues long. DNA for the CDR3: TGCGCCAGCAGCTTAGACTCTTACAATGAGCAGTTCTTC. Residues: CASSLDSYNEQFF.

This clone has only a few counts. This chain connects TRBV27 to TRBJ2-2; 10 bases map to TRBD1. CDR1 is MNHEY and CDR2 is SMNVEV in the germline V gene (reference sequence). This CDR3 is built from 15 residues. V shed 7 bases and J 5 bases; nucleotides not matched to a gene: 7. The CDR3: CASNKAGQGTGELFF. CDR3 in DNA: TGTGCCAGCAACAAGGCGGGACAGGGGACCGGGGAGCTGTTTTTT.

The chain couples TRBV10-3 to TRBJ1-3; tentatively, D is TRBD1 (5 bases). The CDR3 length is 13 residues. The V and J ends lost 10 bases and 2 bases respectively, with 12 bases between them. The germline CDR1 and CDR2 sequences are ENHRY and SYGVKD. Written as DNA, the CDR3 is TGTGCCACGGGGGTTCGGACTGGAAACACCATATATTTT. It yields the protein CATGVRTGNTIYF.

The V gene is TRBV7-6, the J gene TRBJ1-5; D may be TRBD1 (5 bases). V lost 1 base and J 9 bases, leaving 13 bases between the germline ends. CDR1 SGHVS and CDR2 FNYEAQ come from the germline V gene. The CDR3 consists of 14 residues. CDR3 sequence: CASSLGGGKGPQHF. The CDR3 DNA reads TGTGCCAGCAGCTTAGGGGGGGGTAAGGGGCCCCAGCATTTT.

This CDR3 is CASNSGEGYEQYF. In DNA, the CDR3 is TGCGCCAGCAACTCGGGAGAGGGTTACGAGCAGTACTTC. This chain connects TRBV5-1 to TRBJ2-7, with D possibly matching TRBD2 (6 bases). The V gene's germline CDR1 is SGHRS and CDR2 YFSETQ. With 6 bases removed from V and 4 bases from J, the gap between germline ends came to 14 bases. The CDR3 contains 13 residues.

The V and J genes are TRBV10-1 and TRBJ2-3, with TRBD2 matching 14 bases. The V segment lost 6 bases and the J segment 6 bases; nucleotides outside the gene matches: 8. The germline V gene has CDR1 WNHNN and CDR2 SYGVQD (reference sequence). This CDR3 contains 16 residues. CDR3: CASSDKTSGRADTQYF. The CDR3 nucleotides read TGCGCCAGCAGCGATAAGACTAGCGGGAGGGCCGATACGCAGTATTTT.

The chain links TRBV6-6 to TRBJ2-3, with D possibly matching TRBD2 (5 bases). Germline V gene lookup returns CDR1 MNHNY and CDR2 SVGAGI (reference sequence). V was shortened by 11 bases and J by 1 base, with 16 bases between the two germline ends. There are 14 residues in the CDR3. The CDR3 loop is CACVRGGGTDTQYF. The CDR3 region has the DNA TGTGCCTGCGTTCGGGGTGGAGGCACAGATACGCAGTATTTT.

V gene TRBV2 combines with J gene TRBJ1-5; 7 nucleotides line up with TRBD1. The length of the CDR3 is 14 residues. V was clipped by 3 bases and J by 7 bases; unmatched bases: 6. Per the germline V gene, CDR1 is SNHLY and CDR2 is FYNNEI. Here the CDR3 reads CASSERRGTQPQHF. The CDR3 region has the DNA TGTGCCAGCAGTGAGCGCAGGGGGACCCAGCCCCAGCATTTT.

This sequence joins TRBV27 and TRBJ1-1; 8 nucleotides agree with TRBD1. The CDR3 spans 15 residues. From germline, CDR1 is MNHEY and CDR2 SMNVEV (reference sequence). Germline trimming cut 2 bases from V and 5 bases from J; bases unmatched to any gene: 7. The CDR3 DNA reads TGTGCCAGCAGTTTAGAGGGCAGGGGGCAAACTGAAGCTTTCTTT. Encoded protein: CASSLEGRGQTEAFF.

The V and J genes are TRBV27 and TRBJ2-7; tentatively, D is TRBD2 (7 bases). The CDR3 has 16 amino acids. Germline V gene data show CDR1 as MNHEY and CDR2 as SMNVEV (reference sequence). Trimming left V 6 bases short and J 6 bases short, with 24 bases between. The CDR3 here is CASSSRGGGSPFEQYF. In DNA form, the CDR3 reads TGTGCCAGCAGCAGCAGGGGCGGGGGAAGCCCTTTCGAGCAGTACTTC.

The chain couples TRBV29-1 to TRBJ2-7, with D tentatively TRBD2 (6 bases). Trimming removed 6 bases from V and 5 bases from J, with 14 bases in between. In germline, CDR1 is SQVTM, CDR2 ANQGSEA. CDR3 length equals 12 residues. CDR3 nucleotides: TGCAGCGTCACGGGACTGCCTAACGAGCAGTACTTC. Its protein product is CSVTGLPNEQYF.

This rearrangement joins TRBV5-1 to TRBJ2-7, with D possibly matching TRBD2 (6 bases). V dropped 4 bases and J dropped 1 base, with 15 bases sitting between them. The CDR3 consists of 15 residues. Germline V gene lookup returns CDR1 SGHRS and CDR2 YFSETQ. CDR3 sequence (DNA): TGCGCCAGCAGCCTGTCCCGGGAGTTGTCCTACGAGCAGTACTTC. This encodes CASSLSRELSYEQYF. Full variable domain (missing parts from reference TRBV5-1 and TRBJ2-7): KAGVTQTPRYLIKTRGQQVTLSCSPISGHRSVSWYQQTPGQGLQFLFEYFSETQRNKGNFPGRFSGRQFSNSRSEMNVSTLELGDSALYLCASSLSRELSYEQYFGPGTRLTVT.

The chain employs TRBV2 and TRBJ2-2; TRBD2 agrees at 10 bases. CDR1 and CDR2 (germline): SNHLY, FYNNEI. The CDR3 has 15 amino acids. V shed 6 bases, J shed 6 bases, and the junction held 7 bases outside the gene matches. CDR3 DNA: TGTGCCAGCAGATCTAGCGGGAGTAGGTCCGGGGAGCTGTTTTTT. Translating it yields CASRSSGSRSGELFF.

The V gene is TRBV7-3, the J gene TRBJ2-7, with TRBD2 matching 7 bases. V gave up 5 bases and J gave up 0 bases; unmatched junction bases: 4. Germline V gene sequence: CDR1 SGHTA, CDR2 FQGTGA. The CDR3 loop spans 14 amino acids. Here the CDR3 DNA reads TGTGCCAGCAGCCCCGGGGGGAGCTCCTACGAGCAGTACTTC. This gives the protein CASSPGGSSYEQYF.